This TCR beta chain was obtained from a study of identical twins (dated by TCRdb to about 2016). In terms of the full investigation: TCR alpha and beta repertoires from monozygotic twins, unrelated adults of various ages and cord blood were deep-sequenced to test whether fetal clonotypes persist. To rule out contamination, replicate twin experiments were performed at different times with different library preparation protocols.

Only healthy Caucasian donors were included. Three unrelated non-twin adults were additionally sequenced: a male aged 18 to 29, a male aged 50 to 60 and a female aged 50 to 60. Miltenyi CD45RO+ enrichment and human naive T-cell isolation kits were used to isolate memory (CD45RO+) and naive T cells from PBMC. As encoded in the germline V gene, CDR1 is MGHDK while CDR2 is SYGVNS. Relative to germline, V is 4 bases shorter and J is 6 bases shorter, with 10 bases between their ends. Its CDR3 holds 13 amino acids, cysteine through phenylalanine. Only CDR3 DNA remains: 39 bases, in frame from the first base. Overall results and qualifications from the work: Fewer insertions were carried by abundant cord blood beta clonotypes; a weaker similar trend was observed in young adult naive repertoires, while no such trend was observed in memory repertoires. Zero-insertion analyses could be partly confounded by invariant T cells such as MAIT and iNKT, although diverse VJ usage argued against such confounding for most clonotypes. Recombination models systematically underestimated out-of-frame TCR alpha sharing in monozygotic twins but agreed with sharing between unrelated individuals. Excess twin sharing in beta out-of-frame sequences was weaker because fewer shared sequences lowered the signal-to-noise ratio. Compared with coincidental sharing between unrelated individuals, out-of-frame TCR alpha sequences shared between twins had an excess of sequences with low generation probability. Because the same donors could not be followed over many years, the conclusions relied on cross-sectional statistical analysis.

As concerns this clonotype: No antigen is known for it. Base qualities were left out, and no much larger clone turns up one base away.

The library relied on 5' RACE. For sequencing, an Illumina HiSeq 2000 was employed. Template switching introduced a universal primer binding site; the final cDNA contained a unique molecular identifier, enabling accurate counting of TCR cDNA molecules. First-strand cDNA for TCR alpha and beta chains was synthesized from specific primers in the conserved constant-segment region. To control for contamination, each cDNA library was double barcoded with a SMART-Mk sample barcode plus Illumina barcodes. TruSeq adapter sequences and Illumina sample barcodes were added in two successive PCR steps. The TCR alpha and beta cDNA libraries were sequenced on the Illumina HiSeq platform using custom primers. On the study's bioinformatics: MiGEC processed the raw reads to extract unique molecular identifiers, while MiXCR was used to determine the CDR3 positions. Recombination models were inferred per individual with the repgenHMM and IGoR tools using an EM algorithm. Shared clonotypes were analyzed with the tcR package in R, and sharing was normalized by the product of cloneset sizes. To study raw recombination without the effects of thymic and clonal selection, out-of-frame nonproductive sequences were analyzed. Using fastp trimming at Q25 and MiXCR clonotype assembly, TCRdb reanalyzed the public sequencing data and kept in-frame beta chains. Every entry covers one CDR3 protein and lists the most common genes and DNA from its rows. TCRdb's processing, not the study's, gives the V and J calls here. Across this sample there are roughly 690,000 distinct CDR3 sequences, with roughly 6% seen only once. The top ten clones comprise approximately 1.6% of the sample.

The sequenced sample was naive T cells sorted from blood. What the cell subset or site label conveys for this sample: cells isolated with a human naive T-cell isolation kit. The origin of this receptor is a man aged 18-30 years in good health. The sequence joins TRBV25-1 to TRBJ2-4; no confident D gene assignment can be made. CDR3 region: CASSGLGPNIQYF. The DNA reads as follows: TGTGCCAGCAGTGGTCTAGGGCCAAACATTCAGTACTTC.